These 2 T cell receptor beta chains were all obtained from the same sample, sequenced in a study of human thymus T cells. From resections taken during corrective heart surgery, the thymus tissue was obtained. TCRdb's table, derived via immunoSEQ multiplex PCR, lists solely in-frame clones and lacks some. This sample yields roughly 120,000 clones, of which around 94% are seen a single time; around 0.022% belongs to the top ten. The sequenced sample was thymus tissue. The receptors originated from a boy under three years old with a congenital heart defect but otherwise immunologically healthy.

J is TRBJ2-3 and V is TRBV7-9; TRBD1 or TRBD2 may be the D gene (6 bases each). The CDR3 totals 15 residues. The germline V gene has CDR1 SEHNR and CDR2 FQNEAQ (reference sequence). V was shortened by 2 bases and J by 4 bases, with 13 bases between the two germline ends. As DNA, the CDR3 is TGTGCCAGCAGCTTAAACGAGGGGGGCCCAGATACGCAGTATTTT. This encodes CASSLNEGGPDTQYF.

The chain carries TRBV6-1 and TRBJ1-4; D is ambiguous. Germline CDR1 reads MNHNS; CDR2 reads SASEGT. V lost 1 base, J lost 4 bases, and 13 bases lay in between. This CDR3 region has 16 residues. As DNA, the CDR3 is TGTGCCAGCAGTGAAGTTCGGGGTATCGGTAATGAAAAACTGTTTTTT. Protein product: CASSEVRGIGNEKLFF.